This T cell receptor (beta chain) stems from a study of identical twins. Overall study findings and caveats: Monozygotic twin pairs showed more out-of-frame TCR alpha sharing than models estimated.

This CDR3 contains 15 residues. CDR1 and CDR2 from the germline V gene are SQVTM and ANQGSEA. J gave up 4 bases and V 8 bases, and 16 bases lay outside the gene matches. TCRdb called the 5' RACE reads again in MiXCR, with one record for every CDR3 protein. The sample shows some 690,000 distinct CDR3 sequences, over 20% of them seen only once. This clonotype has a count of ten or more. Its target is not known. The sample was also linked to a second study, of T cells expressing NK-cell markers. From that second work: NKG2C+ dominant clonotypes from over five donors made up roughly 1.0-7.0% of CD8+ T cells.

The J gene is TRBJ2-5, the V gene TRBV29-1, with 7 positions matching TRBD2. The source of this sequence is a woman in her late teens or twenties in good health. Sequencing was carried out using PBMCs. The CDR3 sequence is CSSDGFGTTTETQYF. CDR3 sequence (DNA): TGCAGCAGCGACGGTTTCGGGACTACTACAGAGACCCAGTACTTC.